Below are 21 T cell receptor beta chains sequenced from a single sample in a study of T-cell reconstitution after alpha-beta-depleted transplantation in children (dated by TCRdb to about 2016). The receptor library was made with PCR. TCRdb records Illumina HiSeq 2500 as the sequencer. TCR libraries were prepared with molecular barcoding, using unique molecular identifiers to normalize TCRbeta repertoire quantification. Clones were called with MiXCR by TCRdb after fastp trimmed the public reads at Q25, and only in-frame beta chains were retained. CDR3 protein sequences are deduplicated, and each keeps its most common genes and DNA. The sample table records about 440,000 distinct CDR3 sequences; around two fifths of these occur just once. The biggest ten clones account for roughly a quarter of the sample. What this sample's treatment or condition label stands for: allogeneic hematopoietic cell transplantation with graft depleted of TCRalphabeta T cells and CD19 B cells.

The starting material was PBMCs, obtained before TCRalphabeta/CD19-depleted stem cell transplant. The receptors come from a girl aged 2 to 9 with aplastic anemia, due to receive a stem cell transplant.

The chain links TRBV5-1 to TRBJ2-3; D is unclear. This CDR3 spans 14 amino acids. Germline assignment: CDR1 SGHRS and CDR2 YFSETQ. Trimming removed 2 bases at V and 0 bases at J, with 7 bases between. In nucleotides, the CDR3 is TGCGCCAGCAGCTTTGATAAGAGCACAGATACGCAGTATTTT. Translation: CASSFDKSTDTQYF.

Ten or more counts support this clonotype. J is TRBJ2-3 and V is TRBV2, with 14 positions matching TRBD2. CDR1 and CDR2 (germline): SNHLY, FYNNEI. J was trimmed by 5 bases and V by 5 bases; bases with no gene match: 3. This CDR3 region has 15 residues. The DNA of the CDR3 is TGTGCCAGCAGTTCGGGACTAGCGGGAGAAGATACGCAGTATTTT. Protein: CASSSGLAGEDTQYF. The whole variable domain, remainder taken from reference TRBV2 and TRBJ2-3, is EPEVTQTPSHQVTQMGQEVILRCVPISNHLYFYWYRQILGQKVEFLVSFYNNEISEKSEIFDDQFSVERPDGSNFTLKIRSTKLEDSAMYFCASSSGLAGEDTQYFGPGTRLTVL.

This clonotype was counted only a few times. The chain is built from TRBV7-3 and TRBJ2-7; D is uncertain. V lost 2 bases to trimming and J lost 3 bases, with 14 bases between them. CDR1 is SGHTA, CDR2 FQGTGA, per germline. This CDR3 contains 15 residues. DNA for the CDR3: TGTGCCAGCAGCTTACGTGAAAGCCCAATCTACGAGCAGTACTTC. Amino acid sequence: CASSLRESPIYEQYF. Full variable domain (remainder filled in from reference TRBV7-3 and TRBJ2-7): GAGVSQTPSNKVTEKGKYVELRCDPISGHTALYWYRQSLGQGPEFLIYFQGTGAADDSGLPNDRFFAVRPEGSVSTLKIQRTERGDSAVYLCASSLRESPIYEQYFGPGTRLTVT.

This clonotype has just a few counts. In DNA form, the CDR3 reads TGTGCCAGTAGTATAGTTCCCAGCGGGAGGGGCAATGAGCAGTTCTTC. Translated: CASSIVPSGRGNEQFF. The chain carries TRBV19 and TRBJ2-1; TRBD2 matches 10 bases. The CDR3 totals 16 residues. Germline assignment: CDR1 LNHDA and CDR2 SQIVND (reference sequence). With V trimmed by 1 base and J by 6 bases, 6 bases remained unmatched. The whole variable domain, filled in from reference TRBV19 and TRBJ2-1, reads DGGITQSPKYLFRKEGQNVTLSCEQNLNHDAMYWYRQDPGQGLRLIYYSQIVNDFQKGDIAEGYSVSREKKESFPLTVTSAQKNPTAFYLCASSIVPSGRGNEQFFGPGTRLTVL.

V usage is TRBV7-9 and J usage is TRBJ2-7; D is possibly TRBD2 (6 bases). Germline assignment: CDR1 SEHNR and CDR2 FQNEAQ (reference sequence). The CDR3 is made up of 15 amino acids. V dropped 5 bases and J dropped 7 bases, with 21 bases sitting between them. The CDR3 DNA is TGTGCCAGCAGCCTAGGGACTGATAAAATGGGGGAGCAGTACTTC. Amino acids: CASSLGTDKMGEQYF.

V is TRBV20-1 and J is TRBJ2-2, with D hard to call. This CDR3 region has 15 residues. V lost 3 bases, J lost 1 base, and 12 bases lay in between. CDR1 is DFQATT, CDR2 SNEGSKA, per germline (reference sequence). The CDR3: CSASWAGLNTGELFF. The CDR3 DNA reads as TGCAGTGCTAGTTGGGCAGGCTTGAACACCGGGGAGCTGTTTTTT.

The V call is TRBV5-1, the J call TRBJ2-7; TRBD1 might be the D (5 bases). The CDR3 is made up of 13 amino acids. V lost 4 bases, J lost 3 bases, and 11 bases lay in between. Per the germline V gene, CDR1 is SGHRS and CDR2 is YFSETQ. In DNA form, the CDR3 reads TGCGCCAGCAGCATTAACCAGGGCTACGAGCAGTACTTC. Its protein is CASSINQGYEQYF.

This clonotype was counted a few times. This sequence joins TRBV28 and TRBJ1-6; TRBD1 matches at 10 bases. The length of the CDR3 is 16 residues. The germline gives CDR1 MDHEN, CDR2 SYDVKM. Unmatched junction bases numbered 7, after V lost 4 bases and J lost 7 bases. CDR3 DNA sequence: TGTGCCAGCAGTTCGGGGACAGGGGCAGGGAATTCACCCCTCCACTTT. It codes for CASSSGTGAGNSPLHF.

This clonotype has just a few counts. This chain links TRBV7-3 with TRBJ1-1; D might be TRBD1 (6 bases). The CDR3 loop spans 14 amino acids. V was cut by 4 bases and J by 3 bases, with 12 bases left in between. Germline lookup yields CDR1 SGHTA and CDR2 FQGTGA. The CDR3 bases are TGTGCCAGCAGCTGTCAGGGGTGGTACACTGAAGCTTTCTTT. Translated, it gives CASSCQGWYTEAFF.

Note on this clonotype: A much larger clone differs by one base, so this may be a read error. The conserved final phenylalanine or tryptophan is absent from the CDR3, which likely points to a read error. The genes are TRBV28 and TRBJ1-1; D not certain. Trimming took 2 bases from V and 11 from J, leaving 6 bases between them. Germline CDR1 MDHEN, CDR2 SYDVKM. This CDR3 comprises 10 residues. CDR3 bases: TGTGCCAGCAGTTTAGGGGAGGCTTTCCTT. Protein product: CASSLGEAFL.

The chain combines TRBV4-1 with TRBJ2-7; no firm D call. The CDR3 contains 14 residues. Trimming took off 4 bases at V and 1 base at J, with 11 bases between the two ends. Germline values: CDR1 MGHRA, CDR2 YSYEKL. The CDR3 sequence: CASSPSPYSYEQYF. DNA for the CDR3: TGCGCCAGCAGCCCTTCGCCCTATTCCTACGAGCAGTACTTC.

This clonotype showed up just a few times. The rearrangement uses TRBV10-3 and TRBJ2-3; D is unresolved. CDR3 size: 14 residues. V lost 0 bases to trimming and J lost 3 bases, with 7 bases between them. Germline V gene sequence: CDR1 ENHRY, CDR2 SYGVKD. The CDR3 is CAISESDGTDTQYF. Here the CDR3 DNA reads TGTGCCATCAGTGAGTCGGACGGTACAGATACGCAGTATTTT.

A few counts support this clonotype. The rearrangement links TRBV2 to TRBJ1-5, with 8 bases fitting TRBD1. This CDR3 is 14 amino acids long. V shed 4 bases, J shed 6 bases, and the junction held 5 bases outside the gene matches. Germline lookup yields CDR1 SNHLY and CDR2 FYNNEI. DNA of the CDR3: TGTGCCAGCAGTGTACAGGGGGTGGTTCAGCCCCAGCATTTT. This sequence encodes CASSVQGVVQPQHF. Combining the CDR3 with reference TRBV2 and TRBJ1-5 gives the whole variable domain EPEVTQTPSHQVTQMGQEVILRCVPISNHLYFYWYRQILGQKVEFLVSFYNNEISEKSEIFDDQFSVERPDGSNFTLKIRSTKLEDSAMYFCASSVQGVVQPQHFGDGTRLSIL.

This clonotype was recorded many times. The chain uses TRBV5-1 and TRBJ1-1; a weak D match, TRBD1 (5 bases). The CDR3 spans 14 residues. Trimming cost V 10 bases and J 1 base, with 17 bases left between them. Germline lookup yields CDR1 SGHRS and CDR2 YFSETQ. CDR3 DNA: TGCGCCTCAGTTGGGGGAGGGTCGAACACTGAAGCTTTCTTT. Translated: CASVGGGSNTEAFF.

The CDR3 reads CSALQGAQETQYF. The CDR3 DNA reads as TGCAGTGCCTTACAGGGGGCCCAAGAGACCCAGTACTTC. The chain is built from TRBV20-1 and TRBJ2-5; 9 bases fit TRBD1. From germline, CDR1 is DFQATT and CDR2 SNEGSKA (reference sequence). The CDR3 extends over 13 amino acids. The V gene end was trimmed by 6 bases and the J gene end by 1 base; junction bases not matched to a gene: 3.

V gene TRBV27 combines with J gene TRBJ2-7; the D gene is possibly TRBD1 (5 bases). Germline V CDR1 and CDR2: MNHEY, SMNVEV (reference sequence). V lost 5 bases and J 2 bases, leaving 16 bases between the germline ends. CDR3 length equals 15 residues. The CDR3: CASSTDVGVTYEQYF. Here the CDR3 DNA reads TGTGCCAGCAGTACGGATGTAGGGGTTACCTACGAGCAGTACTTC.

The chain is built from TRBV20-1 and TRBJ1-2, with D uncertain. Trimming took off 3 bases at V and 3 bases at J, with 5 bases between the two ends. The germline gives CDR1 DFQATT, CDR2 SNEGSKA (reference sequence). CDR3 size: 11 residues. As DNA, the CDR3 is TGCAGTGCTAGTTCCTACTATGGCTACACCTTC. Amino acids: CSASSYYGYTF.

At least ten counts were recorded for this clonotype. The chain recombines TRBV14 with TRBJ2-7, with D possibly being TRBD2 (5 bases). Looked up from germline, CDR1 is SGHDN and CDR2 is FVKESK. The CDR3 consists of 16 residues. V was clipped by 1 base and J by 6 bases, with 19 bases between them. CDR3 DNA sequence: TGTGCCAGCAGCCAAGTGGAGGTGACCCTTGGGAGCGAGCAGTACTTC. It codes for CASSQVEVTLGSEQYF.

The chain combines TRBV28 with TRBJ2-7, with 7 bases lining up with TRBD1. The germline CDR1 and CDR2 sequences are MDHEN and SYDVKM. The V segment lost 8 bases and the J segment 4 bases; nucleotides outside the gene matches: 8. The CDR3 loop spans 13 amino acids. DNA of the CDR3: TGTGCCAGCTTCGGGACAGTTCCATACGAGCAGTACTTC. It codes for CASFGTVPYEQYF. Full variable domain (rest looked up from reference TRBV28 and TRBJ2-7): DVKVTQSSRYLVKRTGEKVFLECVQDMDHENMFWYRQDPGLGLRLIYFSYDVKMKEKGDIPEGYSVSREKKERFSLILESASTNQTSMYLCASFGTVPYEQYFGPGTRLTVT.

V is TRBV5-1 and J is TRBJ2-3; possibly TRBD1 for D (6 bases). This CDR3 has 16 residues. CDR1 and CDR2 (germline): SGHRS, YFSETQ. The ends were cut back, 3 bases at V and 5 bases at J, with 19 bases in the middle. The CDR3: CASSSADRIGVDTQYF. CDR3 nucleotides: TGCGCCAGCAGCTCAGCAGACAGGATTGGGGTAGATACGCAGTATTTT.

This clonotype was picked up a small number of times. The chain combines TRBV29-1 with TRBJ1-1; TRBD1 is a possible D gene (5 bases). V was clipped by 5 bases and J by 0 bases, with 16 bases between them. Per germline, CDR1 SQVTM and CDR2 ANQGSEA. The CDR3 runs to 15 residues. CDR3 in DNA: TGCAGCGTTAGACAGACCCTAGGGATGAACACTGAAGCTTTCTTT. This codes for CSVRQTLGMNTEAFF.